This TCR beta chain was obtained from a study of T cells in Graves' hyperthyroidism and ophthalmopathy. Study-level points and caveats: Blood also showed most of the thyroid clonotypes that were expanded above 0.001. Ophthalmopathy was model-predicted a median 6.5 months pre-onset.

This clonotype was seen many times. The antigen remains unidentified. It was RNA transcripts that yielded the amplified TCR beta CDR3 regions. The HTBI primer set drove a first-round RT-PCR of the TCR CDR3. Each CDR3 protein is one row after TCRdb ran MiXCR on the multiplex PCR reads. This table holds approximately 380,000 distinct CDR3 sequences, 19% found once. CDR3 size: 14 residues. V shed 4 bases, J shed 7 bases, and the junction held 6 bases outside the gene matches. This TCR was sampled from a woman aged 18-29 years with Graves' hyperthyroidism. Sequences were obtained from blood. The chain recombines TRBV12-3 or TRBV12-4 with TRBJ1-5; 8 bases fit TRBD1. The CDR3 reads CASSSTGGRQPQHF. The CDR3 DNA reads TGTGCCAGCAGTTCCACAGGGGGGAGGCAGCCCCAGCATTTT.